This T cell receptor beta chain is from a study of T cells after yellow fever vaccination. The overall study: In the case of low-cell-number fractions, SMART-Seq v4 Ultra Low Input was used for preparation. Study-wide results and caveats: Most primary-vaccination clones reappeared after the booster (about 95% CD4, approximately 88% CD8).

This clonotype showed up just a few times. Its target is unknown. Researchers made TCR cDNA using 5'RACE template switching, and this step added a universal primer site and UMIs. One entry per CDR3 protein results from TCRdb running MiXCR on the 5' RACE reads. This sample has approximately 300,000 distinct CDR3 sequences, with roughly 7% found just once. The CDR3 runs 14 residues. Trimming took off 5 bases at V and 8 bases at J, with 18 bases between the two ends. Per germline, CDR1 DFQATT and CDR2 SNEGSKA (reference sequence). This receptor was identified in a man aged 18 to 29 who received the YFV17D yellow fever vaccine. Sequencing used PBMCs, obtained 35 to 50 days after the first yellow fever vaccination. The gene calls are TRBV20-1 and TRBJ1-4, with a tentative D call TRBD1 (5 bases). In nucleotides, the CDR3 is TGCAGTGCTCCCTCTCCGGGGCTCCTCGAAAAACTGTTTTTT. This codes for CSAPSPGLLEKLFF.